A selection of T cell receptor beta chains follows, all from one sample in a study of CD8 T cells in Susac syndrome. One entry per CDR3 protein, called by TCRdb with MiXCR from the immunoSEQ multiplex PCR reads. The sample records about 240,000 distinct CDR3 sequences, almost 97% being singletons. Sequenced material: CD4+ T cells from PBMCs. Receptors were obtained from a human donor with Susac syndrome. The CDR3 runs from the conserved cysteine through the conserved F or W. Each record gives: clone size, D gene, V gene, J gene, CDR3 DNA, CDR3 protein. D genes are given only for firm matches. Where a row states a size, it is once, few, many or the class of an expanded clone; other rows omit it.

>NA|NA|TRBV7-2|TRBJ1-1
TGTGCCAGCAGCTTCTTACGGTTGAACACTGAAGCTTTCTTT
CASSFLRLNTEAFF
>NA|TRBD1|TRBV14|TRBJ2-5
TGTGCCAGCAGCCAAGTGCCAGGGGGCACACAAGAGACCCAGTACTTC
CASSQVPGGTQETQYF
>NA|NA|TRBV20-1|TRBJ2-5
TGCAGTGCTAGTGGGGGTCTCAACTTGATGAAGACCCAGTACTTC
CSASGGLNLMKTQYF
>NA|NA|TRBV24-1|TRBJ2-3
TGTGCCACACAGGTTGCAGATACGCAGTATTTT
CATQVADTQYF
>NA|NA|TRBV10-3|TRBJ1-1
TGTGCCATCTTACCCGGGACACTGAACACTGAAGCTTTCTTT
CAILPGTLNTEAFF
>NA|TRBD2|TRBV9|TRBJ2-2
TGTGCCAGCAGCGTAGATAGCGGGACGCTCACCGGGGAGCTGTTTTTT
CASSVDSGTLTGELFF
>NA|TRBD2|TRBV7-9|TRBJ2-1
TGTGCCAGCCCAGGAGGGGTAGCGGGAGGTGAGCAGTTCTTC
CASPGGVAGGEQFF
>NA|TRBD1|TRBV29-1|TRBJ1-5
TGCAGCGTTGCTGGGACAGGGCAAAATCAGCCCCAGCATTTT
CSVAGTGQNQPQHF
>NA|TRBD1|TRBV12-3/TRBV12-4|TRBJ1-2
TGTGCCAGCAGCTTACTCCTAGGGGGCAACTATGGCTACACCTTC
CASSLLLGGNYGYTF
>NA|NA|TRBV15|TRBJ2-7
TGTGCCACCAGCAGAGATTTGGGGACCAAGGTAGAGCAGTACTTC
CATSRDLGTKVEQYF
>NA|TRBD1|TRBV7-2|TRBJ2-7
TGTGCCAGCAGCCCTCTGCCGGGACAGGAAATCGAGCAGTACTTC
CASSPLPGQEIEQYF
>NA|TRBD2|TRBV15|TRBJ2-2
TGTGCCACCAGCAAAAGACTAGCGGACACCGGGGAGCTGTTTTTT
CATSKRLADTGELFF
>NA|NA|TRBV6-6|TRBJ1-1
TGTGCCAGCAAGGGATTGGACGCATCCGAAGCTTTCTTT
CASKGLDASEAFF
>NA|NA|TRBV3-1|TRBJ2-1
TGTGCCAGCAGCCAAGACGGGCTTCCCTACAATGAGCAGTTCTTC
CASSQDGLPYNEQFF
>few|NA|TRBV11-2|TRBJ1-5
TGTGCCAGCAGCTTAGAAGCGGGGCAGCCCCAGCATTTT
CASSLEAGQPQHF
>once|TRBD1|TRBV20-1|TRBJ2-7
TGCAGTGCTAGAGCCGACAGGGTTCATCCCTACGAGCAGTACTTC
CSARADRVHPYEQYF
>NA|TRBD1|TRBV5-1|TRBJ1-1
TGCGCCAGCAGAGAACAGGGGGGGGTCACTGAAGCTTTCTTT
CASREQGGVTEAFF
>NA|NA|TRBV7-3|TRBJ1-2
TGTGCCAGCAGCTTAGGGGGAGGGAACTATGGCTACACCTTC
CASSLGGGNYGYTF
>once|TRBD1|TRBV12-5|TRBJ2-2
TGTGCTAGACCGACAGGGCGCGGCACCGGGGAGCTGTTTTTT
CARPTGRGTGELFF
>NA|NA|TRBV2|TRBJ2-2
TGTGCCAGCAGCTCCGGGGGGCGCGGCACCGGGGAGCTGTTTTTT
CASSSGGRGTGELFF
>NA|NA|TRBV9|TRBJ1-2
TGTGCCAGCAGCTTACGATCTGTCAGCGATGGCTACACCTTC
CASSLRSVSDGYTF
>NA|TRBD2|TRBV4-1|TRBJ2-1
TGCGCCAGCAGCCCTAGCGGGACTCCCTACAATGAGCAGTTCTTC
CASSPSGTPYNEQFF
>NA|TRBD1|TRBV19|TRBJ2-1
TGTGCCAGTAGTTCGCCGGGGACAGGCTCCTACAATGAGCAGTTCTTC
CASSSPGTGSYNEQFF